This T cell receptor beta chain was identified during a study of tumor-infiltrating lymphocytes in oesophageal squamous cell carcinoma. The CDR3 is 14 amino acids. Germline V gene sequence: CDR1 SGHTA, CDR2 FQGNSA. A single record per CDR3 protein comes from TCRdb applying MiXCR to the PCR reads. In the table there are around 22,000 distinct CDR3 sequences, more than 35% of which are singletons. In the case of this clonotype: A junction end diverges from the germline sequence, so it may reflect a read error.

This chain connects TRBV7-2 to TRBJ1-6; tentatively, D is TRBD1 (5 bases). The TCR sequence derives from a male donor with esophageal squamous cell carcinoma. The sequencing sample was made of esophageal tumor tissue. Here the CDR3 reads CASSLVEGSYEQYF. CDR3 nucleotide sequence: TGTGCCAGCAGCTTAGTAGAGGGGTCCTACGAGCAGTACTTT.